Reported below is one TCR beta chain. In the source study's methods: The assay estimated nucleated cells by amplifying reference gene primers. Profiled with immunoSEQ multiplex PCR; TCRdb holds only in-frame clones, not every one. V, J and clone size reflect that table, while D and trimming were determined from the DNA. Among 250,000 to 350,000 clones listed, approximately 88% were seen once. The V end lost 9 bases, the J end lost 8 bases, and 13 bases lay between the germline ends. Germline CDR1 KGHDR, CDR2 SFDVKD. The CDR3 runs to 13 residues. The data were taken from a study of blood T cell repertoires in COVID-19. Study overall: COVID-19 samples collected from the United States, Italy and Spain covered acute and convalescent phases. Sample material is recorded as cDNA or gDNA derived from T cells, B-cell-depleted T cells, or PBMCs.

The chain has TRBV24-1 and TRBJ1-6; tentative D call: TRBD1 (6 bases). The TCR comes from a woman aged 40 to 50 who had recovered from COVID-19. Material for sequencing was peripheral blood. The CDR3 sequence is CATQDSDDSPLHF. In nucleotides, the CDR3 is TGTGCCACCCAGGACAGCGATGATTCACCCCTCCACTTT.